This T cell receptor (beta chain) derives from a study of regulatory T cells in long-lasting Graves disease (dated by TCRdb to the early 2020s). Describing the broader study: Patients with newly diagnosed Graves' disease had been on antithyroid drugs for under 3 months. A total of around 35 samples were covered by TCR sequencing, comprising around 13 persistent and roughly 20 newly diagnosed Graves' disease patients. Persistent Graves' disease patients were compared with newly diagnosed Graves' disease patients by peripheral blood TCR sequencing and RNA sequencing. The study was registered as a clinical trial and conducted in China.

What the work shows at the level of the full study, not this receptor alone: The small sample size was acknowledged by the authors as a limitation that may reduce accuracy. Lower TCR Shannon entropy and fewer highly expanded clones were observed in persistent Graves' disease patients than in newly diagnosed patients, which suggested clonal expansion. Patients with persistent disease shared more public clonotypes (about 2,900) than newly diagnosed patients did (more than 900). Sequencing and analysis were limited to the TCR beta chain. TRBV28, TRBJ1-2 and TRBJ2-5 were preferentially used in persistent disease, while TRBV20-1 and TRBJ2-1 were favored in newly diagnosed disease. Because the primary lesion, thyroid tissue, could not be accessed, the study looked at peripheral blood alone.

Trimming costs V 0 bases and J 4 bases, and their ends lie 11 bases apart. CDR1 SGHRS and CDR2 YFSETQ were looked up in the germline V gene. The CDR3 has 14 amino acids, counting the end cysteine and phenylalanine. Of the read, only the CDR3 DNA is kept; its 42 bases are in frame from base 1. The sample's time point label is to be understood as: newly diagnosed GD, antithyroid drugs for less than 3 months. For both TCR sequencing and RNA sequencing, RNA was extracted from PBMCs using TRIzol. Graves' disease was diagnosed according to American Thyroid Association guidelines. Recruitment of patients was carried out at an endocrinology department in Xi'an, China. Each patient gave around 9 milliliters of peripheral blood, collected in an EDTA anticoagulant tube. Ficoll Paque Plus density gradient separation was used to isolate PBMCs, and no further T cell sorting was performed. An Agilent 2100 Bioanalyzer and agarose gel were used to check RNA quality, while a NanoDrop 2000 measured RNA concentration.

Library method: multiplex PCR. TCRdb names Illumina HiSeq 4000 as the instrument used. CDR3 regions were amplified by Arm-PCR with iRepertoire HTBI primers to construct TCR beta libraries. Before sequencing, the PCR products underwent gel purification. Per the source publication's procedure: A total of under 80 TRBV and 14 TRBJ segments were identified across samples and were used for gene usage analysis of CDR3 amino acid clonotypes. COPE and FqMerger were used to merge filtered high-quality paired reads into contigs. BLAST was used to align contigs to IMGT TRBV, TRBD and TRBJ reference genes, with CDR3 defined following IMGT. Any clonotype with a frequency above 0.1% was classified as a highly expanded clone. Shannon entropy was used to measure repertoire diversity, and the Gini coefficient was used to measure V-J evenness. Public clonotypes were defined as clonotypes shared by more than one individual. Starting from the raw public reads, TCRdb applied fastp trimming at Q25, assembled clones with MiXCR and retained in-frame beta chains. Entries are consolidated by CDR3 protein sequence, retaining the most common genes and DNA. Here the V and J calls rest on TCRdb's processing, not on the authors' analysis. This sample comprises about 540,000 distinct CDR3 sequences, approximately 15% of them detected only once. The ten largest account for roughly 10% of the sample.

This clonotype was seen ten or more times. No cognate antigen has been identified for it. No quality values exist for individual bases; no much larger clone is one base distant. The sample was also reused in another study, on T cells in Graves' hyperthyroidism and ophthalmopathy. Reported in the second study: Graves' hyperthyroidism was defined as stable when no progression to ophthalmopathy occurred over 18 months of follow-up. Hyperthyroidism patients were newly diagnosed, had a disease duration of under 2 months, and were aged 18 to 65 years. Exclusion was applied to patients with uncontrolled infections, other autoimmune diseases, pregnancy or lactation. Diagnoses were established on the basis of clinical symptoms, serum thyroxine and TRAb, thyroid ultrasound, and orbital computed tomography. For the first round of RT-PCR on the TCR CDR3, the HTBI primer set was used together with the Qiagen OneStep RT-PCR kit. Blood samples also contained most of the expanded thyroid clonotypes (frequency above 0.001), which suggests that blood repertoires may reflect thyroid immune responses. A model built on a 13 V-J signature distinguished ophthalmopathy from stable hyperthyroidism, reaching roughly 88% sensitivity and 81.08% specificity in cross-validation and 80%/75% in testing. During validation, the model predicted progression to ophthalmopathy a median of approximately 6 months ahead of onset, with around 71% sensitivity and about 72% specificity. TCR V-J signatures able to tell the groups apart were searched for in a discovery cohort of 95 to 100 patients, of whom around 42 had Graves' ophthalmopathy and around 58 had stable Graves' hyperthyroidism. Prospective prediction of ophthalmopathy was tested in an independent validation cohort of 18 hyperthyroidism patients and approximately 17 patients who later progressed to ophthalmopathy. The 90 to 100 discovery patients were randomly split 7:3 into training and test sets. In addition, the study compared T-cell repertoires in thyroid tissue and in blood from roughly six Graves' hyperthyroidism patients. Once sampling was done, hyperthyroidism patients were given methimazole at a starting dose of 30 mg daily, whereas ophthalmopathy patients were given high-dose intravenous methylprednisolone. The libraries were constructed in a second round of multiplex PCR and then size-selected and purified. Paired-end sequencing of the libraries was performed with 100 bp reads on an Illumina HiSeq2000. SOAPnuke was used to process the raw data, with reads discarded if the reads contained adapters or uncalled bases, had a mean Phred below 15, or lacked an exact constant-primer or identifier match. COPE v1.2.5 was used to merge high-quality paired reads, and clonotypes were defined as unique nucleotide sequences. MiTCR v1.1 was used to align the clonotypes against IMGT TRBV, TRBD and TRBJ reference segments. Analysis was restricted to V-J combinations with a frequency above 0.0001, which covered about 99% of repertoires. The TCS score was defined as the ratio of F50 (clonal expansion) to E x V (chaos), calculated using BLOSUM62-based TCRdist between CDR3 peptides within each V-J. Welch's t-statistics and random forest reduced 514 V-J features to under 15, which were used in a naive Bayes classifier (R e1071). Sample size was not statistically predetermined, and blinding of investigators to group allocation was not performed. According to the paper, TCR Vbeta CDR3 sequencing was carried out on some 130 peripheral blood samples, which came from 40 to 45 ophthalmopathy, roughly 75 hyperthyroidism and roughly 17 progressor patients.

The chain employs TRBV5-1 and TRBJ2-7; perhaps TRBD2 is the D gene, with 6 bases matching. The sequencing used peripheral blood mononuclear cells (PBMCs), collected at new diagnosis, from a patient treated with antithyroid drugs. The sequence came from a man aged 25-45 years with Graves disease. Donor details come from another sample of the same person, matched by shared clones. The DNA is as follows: TGCGCCAGCAGCTTGGGACCTAGCGTTTACGAGCAGTACTTC. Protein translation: CASSLGPSVYEQYF.